Described below is a single T cell receptor (beta chain) sequence and its context. In the original analysis: Amplification from reference gene primers served as the basis for estimated nucleated cell counts. The repertoire was sequenced with immunoSEQ multiplex PCR; TCRdb's copy has only in-frame clones and lacks some. That table furnishes V, J and clone size, whereas the DNA furnished D and trimming. The sample shows approximately 280,000 clones, around 88% of them seen only once. CDR3 length equals 13 residues. Germline V gene lookup returns CDR1 MDHEN and CDR2 SYDVKM. With 8 bases removed from V and 4 bases from J, the gap between germline ends came to 12 bases. This sample was taken from a study of blood T cell repertoires in COVID-19. Turning to the study itself: Both acute and convalescent COVID-19 samples were obtained from the United States, Italy and Spain. Nucleic acid was either cDNA or gDNA, and it came from T cells, B-cell-depleted T cells, or PBMCs.

This sequence was found in a man aged 35 to 55 with acute or convalescent COVID-19. The rearrangement links TRBV28 to TRBJ1-5, with D maybe TRBD1 (5 bases). The specimen sequenced was peripheral blood. The CDR3 nucleotides read TGTGCCAGCCGGGAGGGGACGAATCAGCCCCAGCATTTT. Translated: CASREGTNQPQHF.